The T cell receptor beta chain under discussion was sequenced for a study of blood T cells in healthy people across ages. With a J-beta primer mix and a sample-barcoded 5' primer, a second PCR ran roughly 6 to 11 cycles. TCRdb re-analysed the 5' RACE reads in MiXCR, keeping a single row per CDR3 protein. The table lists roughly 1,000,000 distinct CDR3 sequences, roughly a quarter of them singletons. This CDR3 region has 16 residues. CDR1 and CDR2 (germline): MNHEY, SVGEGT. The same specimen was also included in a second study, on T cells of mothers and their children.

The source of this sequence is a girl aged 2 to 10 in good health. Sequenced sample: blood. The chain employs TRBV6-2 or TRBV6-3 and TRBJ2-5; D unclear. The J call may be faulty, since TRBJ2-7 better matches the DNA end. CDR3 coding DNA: TGTGCCAGCAGTTACTCGAGTTGGCAGGCCACCTACGAGCAGTACTTC. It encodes CASSYSSWQATYEQYF.